Below, 15 T cell receptor beta chains from the same sample are listed, as sequenced in a study of T cells in localized non-small cell lung cancer. Sequencing was performed with immunoSEQ multiplex PCR; in TCRdb, only in-frame clones are kept and a portion is missing. Here the sample spans 23,000 or so clones, 88% being singletons. This specimen was peripheral blood mononuclear cells, taken before any cancer treatment. Receptor source: a male donor older than 55 with stage II lung adenocarcinoma.

CDR3 amino acids: CASSDRTYEQYF. The CDR3 DNA is TGTGCCAGCAGTGATAGAACCTACGAGCAGTACTTC. This chain uses TRBV2 with TRBJ2-7, with D uncertain. The CDR3 extends over 12 amino acids. Germline V gene lookup returns CDR1 SNHLY and CDR2 FYNNEI. The V and J ends lost 3 bases and 2 bases respectively, with 5 bases between them. Complete variable domain (other parts from reference TRBV2 and TRBJ2-7): EPEVTQTPSHQVTQMGQEVILRCVPISNHLYFYWYRQILGQKVEFLVSFYNNEISEKSEIFDDQFSVERPDGSNFTLKIRSTKLEDSAMYFCASSDRTYEQYFGPGTRLTVT.

The chain combines TRBV28 with TRBJ1-1, with D perhaps matching TRBD1 (6 bases). V dropped 2 bases and J dropped 2 bases, with 9 bases sitting between them. Germline V gene data show CDR1 as MDHEN and CDR2 as SYDVKM. The CDR3 consists of 14 residues. CDR3 amino acids: CASSLVGGNTEAFF. CDR3 DNA sequence: TGTGCCAGCAGTTTAGTGGGGGGCAACACTGAAGCTTTCTTT.

V is TRBV18 and J is TRBJ1-1; D is ambiguous. Germline CDR1 is KGHSH and CDR2 is LQKENI. Deletions cut 6 bases from V and 0 bases from J, with 23 bases between. This CDR3 contains 18 residues. The CDR3 DNA sequence: TGTGCCAGCTCTATTTCACCGGCGTCCTCCCCGATGAACACTGAAGCTTTCTTT. Protein sequence: CASSISPASSPMNTEAFF.

The J gene is TRBJ2-7, the V gene TRBV28, with a possible D match to TRBD1 (6 bases). There are 13 residues in the CDR3. Per the germline V gene, CDR1 is MDHEN and CDR2 is SYDVKM. V was clipped by 8 bases and J by 2 bases, with 13 bases between them. The CDR3 loop is CASEQGNTYEQYF. CDR3 bases: TGTGCCAGCGAGCAGGGGAACACCTACGAGCAGTACTTC.

The chain recombines TRBV19 with TRBJ2-7, with D possibly being TRBD1 (5 bases). CDR1 and CDR2 from the germline V gene are LNHDA and SQIVND (reference sequence). The CDR3 extends over 11 amino acids. Written as DNA, the CDR3 is TGTGGCGGCAGGGCGGTGGACGAGCAGTACTTC. This translates into CGGRAVDEQYF. Combining the CDR3 with reference TRBV19 and TRBJ2-7 gives the whole variable domain DGGITQSPKYLFRKEGQNVTLSCEQNLNHDAMYWYRQDPGQGLRLIYYSQIVNDFQKGDIAEGYSVSREKKESFPLTVTSAQKNPTAFYLCGGRAVDEQYFGPGTRLTVT.

V and J are TRBV6-1 and TRBJ2-5; weak D call: TRBD2 (6 bases). The germline V gene encodes CDR1 MNHNS and CDR2 SASEGT. Trimming removed 1 base from V and 5 bases from J, with 11 bases in between. The CDR3 length is 14 residues. The CDR3 region has the DNA TGTGCCAGCAGTGAAGTCGGGACTTTGGAGACCCAGTACTTC. This codes for CASSEVGTLETQYF.

The V and J genes are TRBV4-1 and TRBJ2-3; D is ambiguous. V dropped 0 bases and J dropped 0 bases, with 13 bases sitting between them. The CDR3 loop spans 17 amino acids. The germline V gene encodes CDR1 MGHRA and CDR2 YSYEKL. CDR3 loop: CASSQDYRFASTDTQYF. The CDR3 DNA reads as TGCGCCAGCAGCCAAGATTACCGATTCGCTAGCACAGATACGCAGTATTTT.

This CDR3 reads CASSSLPGHGETQYF. DNA for the CDR3: TGTGCCAGCAGTTCCTTGCCGGGACATGGGGAGACCCAGTACTTC. The V and J genes are TRBV6-5 and TRBJ2-5; D possibly corresponds to TRBD1 (6 bases). The CDR3 contains 15 residues. Trimming pared 4 bases from V and 5 bases from J, leaving 17 bases between. Per germline, CDR1 MNHEY and CDR2 SVGAGI.

This sequence joins TRBV5-1 and TRBJ2-5, with a possible D match to TRBD2 (6 bases). Germline V CDR1 and CDR2: SGHRS, YFSETQ. V gave up 6 bases and J gave up 5 bases, with 14 bases separating them. The CDR3 runs 13 residues. The CDR3 reads CASNGGHKETQYF. The CDR3 DNA follows: TGCGCCAGCAATGGAGGGCACAAGGAGACCCAGTACTTC.

The J gene is TRBJ2-6, the V gene TRBV5-4, with 12 bases aligning to TRBD2. V dropped 4 bases and J dropped 2; count of bases not matched to a gene: 13. Germline lookup yields CDR1 SGHNT and CDR2 YYREEE (reference sequence). This CDR3 is built from 20 residues. CDR3 in amino acids: CASSPRGRLAGAAGANVLTF. CDR3 DNA sequence: TGTGCCAGCAGCCCCCGGGGCAGACTAGCGGGAGCGGCTGGGGCCAACGTCCTGACTTTC.

The rearrangement joins TRBV19 to TRBJ2-5, with a weak D call TRBD1 (7 bases). The CDR3 runs to 13 residues. V lost 5 bases and J lost 7, with 14 bases in between. Germline loops: CDR1 LNHDA, CDR2 SQIVND (reference sequence). The CDR3 DNA reads as TGTGCCAGTAGTTGGACAGGAGCGGGGACCCAGTACTTC. Translated, it gives CASSWTGAGTQYF.

The chain employs TRBV29-1 and TRBJ1-2, with 8 nucleotides matching TRBD1. This CDR3 has 14 residues. J gave up 5 bases and V 4 bases, and 9 bases lay outside the gene matches. The germline V gene encodes CDR1 SQVTM and CDR2 ANQGSEA. CDR3 sequence (DNA): TGCAGCGTTGGGACAGGGATTTTTGGTTATGGCTACACCTTC. Amino acid sequence: CSVGTGIFGYGYTF.

This clone was detected only once. V usage is TRBV7-9 and J usage is TRBJ2-3; 7 bases map to TRBD2. The J segment lost 2 bases and the V segment lost 2 bases, leaving 10 bases of the junction unmatched. Germline assignment: CDR1 SEHNR and CDR2 FQNEAQ (reference sequence). The CDR3 covers 17 residues. CDR3 DNA: TGTGCCAGCAGCTTAACGGCTAGCGGAAGAGTCACAGATACGCAGTATTTT. Translating it yields CASSLTASGRVTDTQYF.

This chain connects TRBV5-1 to TRBJ1-1; no firm D call. V was trimmed by 4 bases and J by 7 bases, leaving 17 bases between them. The germline V gene encodes CDR1 SGHRS and CDR2 YFSETQ. The CDR3 extends over 14 amino acids. CDR3 in amino acids: CASSPLTSTDEAFF. DNA for the CDR3: TGCGCCAGCAGCCCACTGACATCGACCGATGAAGCTTTCTTT.

The chain combines TRBV19 with TRBJ1-3; D not resolved. V shed 3 bases and J shed 3 bases, with 27 bases lying between them. Germline V gives CDR1 LNHDA, CDR2 SQIVND (reference sequence). The CDR3 length is 20 residues. The CDR3 here is CASSIFGSSAPGTFGNTIYF. The CDR3 DNA follows: TGTGCCAGTAGTATCTTCGGGTCGAGTGCACCGGGAACTTTTGGAAACACCATATATTTT.